The 3 T cell receptor beta chains in this list originate from one sample, sequenced in a study of blood T cell repertoires in COVID-19. The assay was immunoSEQ multiplex PCR, and TCRdb's table has in-frame clones only and misses some. The data show 100,000 to 150,000 clones, approximately 86% seen once. Input material: peripheral blood. Receptors were obtained from an older woman with COVID-19, enrolled during active disease.

This chain joins TRBV5-1 and TRBJ1-6, with TRBD1 as a possible D gene (6 bases). This CDR3 has 14 residues. Between the trimmed V and J ends, which lost 0 bases and 8 bases, there was a span of 9 bases. Germline values: CDR1 SGHRS, CDR2 YFSETQ. CDR3 protein: CASSLEGDDSPLHF. CDR3 bases: TGCGCCAGCAGCTTGGAGGGGGACGATTCACCCCTCCACTTT.

The V and J genes are TRBV7-9 and TRBJ2-3, with 9 bases matching TRBD1. Trimming took 11 bases from V and 2 from J; bases not matched to a gene: 8. The CDR3 sequence is 14 residues long. CDR1 and CDR2 (germline): SEHNR, FQNEAQ (reference sequence). CDR3 in DNA: TGTGCCGGACAGGACAGGGGACTCACAGATACGCAGTATTTT. It specifies CAGQDRGLTDTQYF.

V and J are TRBV6-5 and TRBJ1-1; no definite D call. Trimming pared 8 bases from V and 1 base from J, leaving 11 bases between. Germline V gene data show CDR1 as MNHEY and CDR2 as SVGAGI. The CDR3 is 13 residues long. The CDR3, as DNA: TGTGCCAGCCAACAGTTGAGGAACACTGAAGCTTTCTTT. This codes for CASQQLRNTEAFF.